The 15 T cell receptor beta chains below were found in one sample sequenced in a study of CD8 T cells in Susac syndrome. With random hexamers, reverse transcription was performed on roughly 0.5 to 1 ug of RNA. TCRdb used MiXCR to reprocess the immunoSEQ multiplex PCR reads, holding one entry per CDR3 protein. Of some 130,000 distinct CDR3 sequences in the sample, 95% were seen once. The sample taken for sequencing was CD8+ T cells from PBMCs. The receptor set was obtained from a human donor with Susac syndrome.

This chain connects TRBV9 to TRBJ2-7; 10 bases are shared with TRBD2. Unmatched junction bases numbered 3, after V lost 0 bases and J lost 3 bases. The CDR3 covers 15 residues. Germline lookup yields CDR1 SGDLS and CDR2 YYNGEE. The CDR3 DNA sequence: TGTGCCAGCAGCGTAGTTGGGACTAGCGACTACGAGCAGTACTTC. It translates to CASSVVGTSDYEQYF. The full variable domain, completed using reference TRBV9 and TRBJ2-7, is DSGVTQTPKHLITATGQRVTLRCSPRSGDLSVYWYQQSLDQGLQFLIQYYNGEERAKGNILERFSAQQFPDLHSELNLSSLELGDSALYFCASSVVGTSDYEQYFGPGTRLTVT.

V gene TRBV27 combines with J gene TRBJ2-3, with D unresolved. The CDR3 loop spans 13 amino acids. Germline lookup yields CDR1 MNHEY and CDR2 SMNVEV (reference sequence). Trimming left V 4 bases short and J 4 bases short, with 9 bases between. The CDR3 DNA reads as TGTGCCAGCAGTTCCTGGCCGGCAGATACGCAGTATTTT. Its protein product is CASSSWPADTQYF.

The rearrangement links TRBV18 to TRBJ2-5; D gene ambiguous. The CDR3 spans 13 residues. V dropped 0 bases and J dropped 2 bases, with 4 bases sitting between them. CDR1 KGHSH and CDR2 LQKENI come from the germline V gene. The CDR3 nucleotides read TGTGCCAGCTCACCACCTGTTCAAGAGACCCAGTACTTC. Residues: CASSPPVQETQYF.

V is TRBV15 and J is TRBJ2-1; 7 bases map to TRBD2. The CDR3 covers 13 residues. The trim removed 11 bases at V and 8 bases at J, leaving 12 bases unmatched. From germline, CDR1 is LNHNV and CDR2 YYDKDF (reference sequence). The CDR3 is CASPGEGVDEQFF. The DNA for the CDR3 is TGTGCCTCCCCGGGGGAGGGAGTCGATGAGCAGTTCTTC. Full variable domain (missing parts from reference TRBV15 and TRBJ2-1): DAMVIQNPRYQVTQFGKPVTLSCSQTLNHNVMYWYQQKSSQAPKLLFHYYDKDFNNEADTPDNFQSRRPNTSFCFLDIRSPGLGDTAMYLCASPGEGVDEQFFGPGTRLTVL.

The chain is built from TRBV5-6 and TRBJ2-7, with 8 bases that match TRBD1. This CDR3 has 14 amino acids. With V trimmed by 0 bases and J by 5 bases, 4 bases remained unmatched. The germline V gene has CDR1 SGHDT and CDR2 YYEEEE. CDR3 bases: TGTGCCAGCAGCTTGGGGACAGGGTTCAACGAGCAGTACTTC. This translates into CASSLGTGFNEQYF. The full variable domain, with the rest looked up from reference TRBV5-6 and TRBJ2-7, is DAGVTQSPTHLIKTRGQQVTLRCSPKSGHDTVSWYQQALGQGPQFIFQYYEEEERQRGNFPDRFSGHQFPNYSSELNVNALLLGDSALYLCASSLGTGFNEQYFGPGTRLTVT.

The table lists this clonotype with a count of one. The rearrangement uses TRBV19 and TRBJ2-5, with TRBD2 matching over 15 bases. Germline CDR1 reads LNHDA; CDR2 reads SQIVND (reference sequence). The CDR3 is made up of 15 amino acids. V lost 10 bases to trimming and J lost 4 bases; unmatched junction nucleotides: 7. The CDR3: CATGLAGGSGETQYF. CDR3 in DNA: TGTGCCACGGGACTAGCGGGAGGAAGTGGAGAGACCCAGTACTTC.

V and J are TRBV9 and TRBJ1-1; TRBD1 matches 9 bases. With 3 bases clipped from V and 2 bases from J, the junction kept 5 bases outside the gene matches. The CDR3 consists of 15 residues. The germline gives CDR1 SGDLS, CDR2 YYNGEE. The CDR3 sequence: CASSAPGQGNTEAFF. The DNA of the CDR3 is TGTGCCAGCAGCGCCCCGGGACAGGGAAACACTGAAGCTTTCTTT.

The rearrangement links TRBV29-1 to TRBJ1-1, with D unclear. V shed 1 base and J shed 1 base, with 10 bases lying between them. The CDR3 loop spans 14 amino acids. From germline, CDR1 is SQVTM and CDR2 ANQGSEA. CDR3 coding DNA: TGCAGCGTTGAAGGTTCTGACGAGAACACTGAAGCTTTCTTT. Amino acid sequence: CSVEGSDENTEAFF. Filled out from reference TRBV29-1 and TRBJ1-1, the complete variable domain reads SAVISQKPSRDICQRGTSLTIQCQVDSQVTMMFWYRQQPGQSLTLIATANQGSEATYESGFVIDKFPISRPNLTFSTLTVSNMSPEDSSIYLCSVEGSDENTEAFFGQGTRLTVV.

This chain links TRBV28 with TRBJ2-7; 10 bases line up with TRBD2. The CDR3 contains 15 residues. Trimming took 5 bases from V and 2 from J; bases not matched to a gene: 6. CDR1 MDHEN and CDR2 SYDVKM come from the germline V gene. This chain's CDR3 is CASSALLAGTYEQYF. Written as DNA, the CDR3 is TGTGCCAGCAGTGCACTACTAGCGGGAACCTACGAGCAGTACTTC.

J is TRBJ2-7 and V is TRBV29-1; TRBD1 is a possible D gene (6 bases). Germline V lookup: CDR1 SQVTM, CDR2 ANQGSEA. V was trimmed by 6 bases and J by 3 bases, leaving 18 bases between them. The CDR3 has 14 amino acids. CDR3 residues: CSVGHLNPHYEQYF. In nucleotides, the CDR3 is TGCAGCGTGGGACACCTCAACCCCCACTACGAGCAGTACTTC.

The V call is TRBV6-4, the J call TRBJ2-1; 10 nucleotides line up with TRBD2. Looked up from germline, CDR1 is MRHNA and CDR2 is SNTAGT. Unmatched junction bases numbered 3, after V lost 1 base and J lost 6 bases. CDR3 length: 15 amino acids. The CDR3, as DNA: TGTGCCAGCAGTGACTTAGCGGGAGGAGGCAATGAGCAGTTCTTC. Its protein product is CASSDLAGGGNEQFF.

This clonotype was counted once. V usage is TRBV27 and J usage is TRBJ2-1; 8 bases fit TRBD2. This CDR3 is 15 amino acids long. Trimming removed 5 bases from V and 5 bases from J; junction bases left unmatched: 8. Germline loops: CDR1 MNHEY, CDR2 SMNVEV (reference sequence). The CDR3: CASSPGLAVDNEQFF. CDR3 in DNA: TGTGCCAGCAGTCCCGGACTAGCCGTGGACAATGAGCAGTTCTTC.

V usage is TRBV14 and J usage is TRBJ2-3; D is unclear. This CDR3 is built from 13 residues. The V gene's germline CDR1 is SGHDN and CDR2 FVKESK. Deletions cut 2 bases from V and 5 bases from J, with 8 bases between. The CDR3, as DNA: TGTGCCAGCAGCCAATGTCATGTAGATACGCAGTATTTT. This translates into CASSQCHVDTQYF.

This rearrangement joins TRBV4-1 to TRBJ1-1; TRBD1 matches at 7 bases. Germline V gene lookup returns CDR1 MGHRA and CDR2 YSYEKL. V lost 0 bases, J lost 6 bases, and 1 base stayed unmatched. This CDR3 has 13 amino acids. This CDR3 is CASSQEDRAEAFF. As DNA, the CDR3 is TGCGCCAGCAGCCAAGAAGACAGGGCTGAAGCTTTCTTT.

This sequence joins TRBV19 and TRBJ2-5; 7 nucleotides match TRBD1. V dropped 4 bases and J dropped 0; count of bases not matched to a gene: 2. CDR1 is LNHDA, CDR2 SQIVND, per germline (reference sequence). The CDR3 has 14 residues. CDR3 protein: CASSTDRYQETQYF. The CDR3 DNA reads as TGTGCCAGTAGTACGGACAGGTACCAAGAGACCCAGTACTTC. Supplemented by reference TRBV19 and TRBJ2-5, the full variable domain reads DGGITQSPKYLFRKEGQNVTLSCEQNLNHDAMYWYRQDPGQGLRLIYYSQIVNDFQKGDIAEGYSVSREKKESFPLTVTSAQKNPTAFYLCASSTDRYQETQYFGPGTRLLVL.